The rows below give T cell receptor beta chains drawn from one sample of a study of shared clonotypes between healthy human individuals. Method: immunoSEQ multiplex PCR; TCRdb's copy keeps in-frame clones and lacks some. The sample holds approximately 500,000 clones; over 70% are singletons and the top ten take roughly 13%. Sequencing was carried out using PBMCs. The receptors shown here come from a woman between 35 and 50 years old in good health. Some clones in this sample may be carry-over from other donors' samples. CDR3s include the opening cysteine and the closing phenylalanine or tryptophan. The order of the fields is clone size, D gene, V gene, J gene, CDR3 DNA, CDR3 protein. D genes are given only for firm matches. Not all rows give a size; the values are once, few, many and, for expanded clones, a class.

>many|-|TRBV5-1|TRBJ2-3
TGCGCCAGCACGACGGGAACAGATACGCAGTATTTT
CASTTGTDTQYF
>-|TRBD2|TRBV29-1|TRBJ2-7
TGCAGCGTTGGCGGACTAGCGGGAGCTTACGAGCAGTACTTC
CSVGGLAGAYEQYF
>-|-|TRBV7-2|TRBJ2-7
TGTGCCAGCAGCTTATCAGCCAGCTACGAGCAGTACTTC
CASSLSASYEQYF
>-|-|TRBV2|TRBJ2-1
TGTGCCAGCAGTGTCGTACTAGTGGGGGGTGAGCAGTTCTTC
CASSVVLVGGEQFF
>-|-|TRBV30|TRBJ2-6
TGTGCCTGGAGTGGTTCAACTGGGGCCAACGTCCTGACTTTC
CAWSGSTGANVLTF
>-|-|TRBV7-9|TRBJ2-7
TGTGCCAGCAGCCCTAGCGCTCCCAACTACGAGCAGTACTTC
CASSPSAPNYEQYF
>-|-|TRBV19|TRBJ1-3
TGTGCCAGTAGGCGTGGAAACACCATATATTTT
CASRRGNTIYF
>-|-|TRBV19|TRBJ2-7
TGTGCCAGTAGTATAGCATCACAGAGGACCTACGAGCAGTACTTC
CASSIASQRTYEQYF
>-|-|TRBV4-2|TRBJ2-1
TGTGCCAGCAGCCAAGTTGGAGCGGTAATAGAAAATGAGCAGTTCTTC
CASSQVGAVIENEQFF
>-|-|TRBV7-9|TRBJ2-1
TGTGCCCCCGTGGGCGGGAACAATGAGCAGTTCTTC
CAPVGGNNEQFF
>few|-|TRBV28|TRBJ2-5
TGTGCCAGCACCCGGGGTGGGTGGACAGAGACCCAGTACTTC
CASTRGGWTETQYF
>-|TRBD1|TRBV19|TRBJ1-5
TGTGCCAGTAGTATTGGTGGCAGGGGGATCAATCAGCCCCAGCATTTT
CASSIGGRGINQPQHF
>-|TRBD1|TRBV29-1|TRBJ2-1
TGCAGCGTTGAGGCTTCAGGGGGCAATGAGCAGTTCTTC
CSVEASGGNEQFF
>-|-|TRBV4-2|TRBJ1-3
TGTGCCAGCAGCCAAGTACAGGGCTCTGGAAACACCATATATTTT
CASSQVQGSGNTIYF
>-|-|TRBV29-1|TRBJ2-7
TGCAGCGTTAGGGCCACAGTCTCCTCGAGGGCGGAGCAGTACTTC
CSVRATVSSRAEQYF
>-|-|TRBV10-3|TRBJ2-2
TGTGCCATCAGGGACGGGACTCCACACACCGGGGAGCTGTTTTTT
CAIRDGTPHTGELFF
>-|TRBD1|TRBV6-5|TRBJ1-2
TGTGCCAGCAGAAGCGGACAGGGGGCCAACTATGGCTACACCTTC
CASRSGQGANYGYTF
>-|TRBD1|TRBV12-5|TRBJ1-2
TGTGCTAGTGGTTCCCGAGCGTCCGGGACAGGGGGAGCTATCGACTATGGCTACACCTTC
CASGSRASGTGGAIDYGYTF
>-|-|TRBV9|TRBJ1-3
TGTGCCAGCAGCGCATCCCCCAGGACCTCTGGAAACACCATATATTTT
CASSASPRTSGNTIYF
>-|TRBD2|TRBV9|TRBJ2-7
TGTGCCAGCAATTTAGCGGGAGAAGAACACGAGCAGTACTTC
CASNLAGEEHEQYF
>-|-|TRBV27|TRBJ2-1
TGTGCCAGCAGTTTATTAGGAGGCAATGAGCAGTTCTTC
CASSLLGGNEQFF
>once|-|TRBV2|TRBJ1-2
TGTGCCGGGGGTTCTGATGGCTATGGCTACACCTTC
CAGGSDGYGYTF
>-|TRBD1|TRBV6-1|TRBJ1-5
TGTGCCGTCTCCGGGACAGGGGACAATCAGCCCCAGCATTTT
CAVSGTGDNQPQHF
>-|TRBD1|TRBV28|TRBJ1-4
TGTGCCAGCAGTGAGACAGGGGTAGTTGTGGGAAAACTGTTTTTT
CASSETGVVVGKLFF
>-|-|TRBV27|TRBJ1-6
TGTGCCAGCAGTTACGAGGCAGGCGGTTCACCCCTCCACTTT
CASSYEAGGSPLHF
>once|TRBD1|TRBV19|TRBJ2-2
TGTGCCAGTAGTAAGGGGGCATATACCGGGGAGCTGTTTTTT
CASSKGAYTGELFF
>-|-|TRBV4-3|TRBJ1-1
TGCGCCAGCAGCCAAGACCCCCCCGGGCGGAGGACTGAAGCTTTCTTT
CASSQDPPGRRTEAFF
>-|TRBD1|TRBV7-9|TRBJ2-7
TGTGCCAGCAGCCTTGGACAGGGACACGACGAGCAGTACTTC
CASSLGQGHDEQYF
>-|-|TRBV6-1|TRBJ2-7
TGTGCCAGCAACAGCAGGGGCCTCTCCTACGAGCAGTACTTC
CASNSRGLSYEQYF
>-|TRBD1|TRBV18|TRBJ2-6
TGTGCCAGCTCACCTGGGACAGGGGGCTCTGGGGCCAACGTCCTGACTTTC
CASSPGTGGSGANVLTF
>-|-|TRBV28|TRBJ1-5
TGTGCCATTGGGGGGTCAGGTTACAATCAGCCCCAGCATTTT
CAIGGSGYNQPQHF
>once|TRBD2|TRBV29-1|TRBJ2-5
TGCAGCGTCCGCTCGGGCGCGGGAGTACCCGAGACCCAGTACTTC
CSVRSGAGVPETQYF
>few|-|TRBV14|TRBJ2-1
TGTGCCAGCAGCCTTCCCGGGACCCCATACAATGAGCAGTTCTTC
CASSLPGTPYNEQFF
>once|-|TRBV19|TRBJ1-1
TGTGCCAGTAGTACAGGGCTGAACATGAACACTGAAGCTTTCTTT
CASSTGLNMNTEAFF
>-|TRBD1|TRBV9|TRBJ2-1
TGTGCCAGCAGCGTCCTCGGACAGGGGGCGTTCAATGAGCAGTTCTTC
CASSVLGQGAFNEQFF
>-|-|TRBV6-5|TRBJ1-2
TGTGCCAGCAGTTCTTCCCCTAACTATGGCTACACCTTC
CASSSSPNYGYTF
>-|-|TRBV7-2|TRBJ1-1
TGTGCCAGCAGCCCAGCGAGGGCCGTCACTGAAGCTTTCTTT
CASSPARAVTEAFF
>few|TRBD2|TRBV18|TRBJ2-3
TGTGCCAGCTCACCACCCGGACTAGCCCGGCCAAATACGCAGTATTTT
CASSPPGLARPNTQYF
>-|-|TRBV30|TRBJ1-1
TGTGCCTGGAGTGGCCGGGGGCGGGTCACTGAAGCTTTCTTT
CAWSGRGRVTEAFF
>-|-|TRBV5-6|TRBJ2-3
TGTGCCAGCAGCGGCGCCACGGGACGGAGTGGGGATACGCAGTATTTT
CASSGATGRSGDTQYF
>-|TRBD2|TRBV5-4|TRBJ2-2
TGTGCCAGCAGCTTGGAACTAGCGGGAGTATTTGGGGAGCTGTTTTTT
CASSLELAGVFGELFF
>-|-|TRBV5-1|TRBJ2-5
TGCGCCAGCGGAACCGAATACCAAGAGACCCAGTACTTC
CASGTEYQETQYF
>-|-|TRBV5-1|TRBJ2-1
TGCGCCAGCAGCTTCGGGGGTAGGCCCAATGAGCAGTTCTTC
CASSFGGRPNEQFF
>-|-|TRBV5-1|TRBJ2-3
TGCGCCAGCTACACGGGCTCCAGCCCTAGCACAGATACGCAGTATTTT
CASYTGSSPSTDTQYF
>-|TRBD2|TRBV6-5|TRBJ2-7
TGTGCCAGCAGTTTCACGGGACTAGCGGGAGGGTACGAGCAGTACTTC
CASSFTGLAGGYEQYF
>-|-|TRBV30|TRBJ1-2
TGTGCCTGGAGTGTCCCCTATGACTATGGCTACACCTTC
CAWSVPYDYGYTF